The T cell receptor (beta chain) under discussion was sequenced for a study of beta chain features in type 1 diabetes. Study results and limitations: When Type 1 diabetes patients were examined, their TCRB CDR3s proved moderately but significantly shorter in all four CD4+ subsets. Patients with type 1 diabetes carried fewer insertions and had more deletions at their VDJ junctions. PCR might favor shorter templates, equally in patients and controls. Naive, central memory and regulatory TCRB repertoires appeared more similar among patients than healthy donors.

Donors underwent one heparinised blood draw, around 100 mL on average. TCRB transcripts that were expressed got sequenced, as all of the isolated RNA had been reverse transcribed. TCRdb keeps only in-frame clones here, not all; method: immunoSEQ multiplex PCR. The sample records fewer than 300,000 clones, roughly 10% being singletons. This clone has a handful of counts. The antigen remains unidentified. The source material was naive CD4+ T cells from blood. The origin of this receptor is a man younger than 40 with type 1 diabetes.

The chain's CDR3 is CASSPPPGAEAFF. CDR3 nucleotide sequence: TGTGCCAGCAGCCCCCCTCCCGGAGCTGAAGCTTTCTTT. The chain joins TRBV14 to TRBJ1-1; no clear D gene. CDR3 size: 13 residues. V dropped 4 bases and J dropped 6 bases, with 12 bases sitting between them. CDR1 is SGHDN, CDR2 FVKESK, per germline.